The source of this T cell receptor (beta chain) is a study of T-cell memory formation after mild COVID-19. In the case of this clonotype: Its target is unknown.

TCRdb recomputed calls from the 5' RACE reads with MiXCR, one row per CDR3 protein. The data contain about 420,000 distinct CDR3 sequences, about a quarter of them singletons. Findings and limits, study-wide: Clonal second-wave expansions that peaked on day 37 had unconfirmed SARS-CoV-2 specificity.

With 4 bases removed from V and 6 bases from J, the gap between germline ends came to 11 bases. CDR1 and CDR2 from the germline V gene are LGHDT and YNNKEL (reference sequence). The CDR3 runs to 13 residues. The sequenced sample consisted of PBMCs or a T cell subset sorted from them (not recorded which). The V call is TRBV3-1, the J call TRBJ2-3; D unresolved. The source is an adult woman who had mild COVID-19 (a few samples of this study predate the infection). Cell type and time point are not known. The CDR3 DNA is TGTGCCAGCAGCCGGAACTTAGTGGATACGCAGTATTTT. Translated: CASSRNLVDTQYF.